This record looks at one T cell receptor (beta chain) sequence and its context. Its antigen remains unidentified. This entry is derived from a study of OX40 agonist ivuxolimab in advanced cancers. As for the study in general: The patients got ivuxolimab, which is an agonistic anti-OX40 (CD134) antibody. Of mixed ages from about 20 to 85 and averaging about 65 years, the group was approximately 84% male. Hepatocellular carcinoma, melanoma, renal cell or head and neck cancer was diagnosed in the dose-escalation patients. Overall study results and limits: The CD4+ and CD8+ T cells in the blood had expanded clonally by week 6 at 0.1 to 3.0 mg/kg.

Only in-frame clones appear in the TCRdb table, and some are missing; sequencing was by immunoSEQ multiplex PCR. Of 45,000 to 65,000 clones in the sample, around 86% were seen once. Looked up from germline, CDR1 is SNHLY and CDR2 is FYNNEI. The V and J ends lost 6 bases and 0 bases respectively, with 15 bases between them. CDR3 length: 17 amino acids. The sample here was CD4+ or CD8+ T cells sorted from blood, taken in a trial of the OX40 agonist ivuxolimab. The chain has TRBV2 and TRBJ1-6; D is undetermined. The clonotype comes from an adult with an advanced solid tumor such as melanoma, head and neck, liver or kidney cancer. The chain's CDR3 is CASSPSGRGSYNSPLHF. As DNA, the CDR3 is TGTGCCAGCAGCCCCTCAGGTCGGGGCTCCTATAATTCACCCCTCCACTTT.